Presented here are 31 T cell receptor beta chains from one specimen sequenced in a study of blood T cell repertoires in COVID-19. Profiling relied on immunoSEQ multiplex PCR, and the TCRdb table lists in-frame clones only, not all of them. Of tens of thousands of clones detected, roughly 88% appear once; the ten largest clones hold roughly 12%. The specimen was peripheral blood. These receptors all come from a human donor in a cohort sampled during active COVID-19.

V is TRBV12-5 and J is TRBJ2-1, with 7 bases identical to TRBD1. V lost 5 bases to trimming and J lost 8 bases; unmatched junction nucleotides: 6. The germline V gene has CDR1 LGHNT and CDR2 FRNRAP. This CDR3 is 13 amino acids long. The CDR3 sequence is CASGTDRVHEQFF. The CDR3 DNA follows: TGTGCTAGTGGTACCGACAGGGTCCATGAGCAGTTCTTC.

The J gene is TRBJ2-1, the V gene TRBV7-8; TRBD2 matches at 7 bases. The V segment lost 8 bases and the J segment 2 bases; nucleotides outside the gene matches: 9. The V gene's germline CDR1 is SGHVS and CDR2 FQNEAQ. The CDR3 contains 15 residues. The CDR3: CASGLSSGTYNEQFF. CDR3 nucleotide sequence: TGTGCCAGCGGACTATCTAGCGGAACCTACAATGAGCAGTTCTTC.

This chain links TRBV7-6 with TRBJ2-1, with a possible D match to TRBD2 (6 bases). The V gene's germline CDR1 is SGHVS and CDR2 FNYEAQ. Trimming took off 8 bases at V and 7 bases at J, with 12 bases between the two ends. CDR3 size: 12 residues. CDR3 in DNA: TGTGCCAGCGGGGGGATCGGGAATGAGCAGTTCTTC. Its translation: CASGGIGNEQFF.

The V call is TRBV19, the J call TRBJ2-5, with TRBD1 identical over 8 bases. The CDR3 length is 15 residues. Germline V gene lookup returns CDR1 LNHDA and CDR2 SQIVND (reference sequence). J gave up 5 bases and V 5 bases, and 10 bases lay outside the gene matches. CDR3 bases: TGTGCCAGTAGTGTGGGACAGGCCCCCTCGGAGACCCAGTACTTC. Its translation: CASSVGQAPSETQYF.

J is TRBJ2-1 and V is TRBV6-5; D possibly corresponds to TRBD2 (6 bases). The V and J ends lost 6 bases and 4 bases respectively, with 13 bases between them. The CDR3 length is 14 residues. Germline assignment: CDR1 MNHEY and CDR2 SVGAGI. Here the CDR3 reads CASSRAGPYNEQFF. In DNA form, the CDR3 reads TGTGCCAGCAGCCGAGCGGGCCCTTACAATGAGCAGTTCTTC.

This rearrangement joins TRBV7-2 to TRBJ2-1; D remains ambiguous. CDR1 SGHTA and CDR2 FQGNSA come from the germline V gene. Trimming took off 1 base at V and 6 bases at J, with 7 bases between the two ends. There are 13 residues in the CDR3. CDR3 amino acids: CASSLGYFNEQFF. In DNA, the CDR3 is TGTGCCAGCAGCTTAGGCTATTTCAATGAGCAGTTCTTC.

V is TRBV4-1 and J is TRBJ1-1, with a possible D match to TRBD1 (6 bases). The germline V gene encodes CDR1 MGHRA and CDR2 YSYEKL. Trimming took off 4 bases at V and 4 bases at J, with 10 bases between the two ends. The CDR3 runs 13 residues. In DNA, the CDR3 is TGCGCCAGCAGCCCACGGACAGCCACTGAAGCTTTCTTT. Its translation is CASSPRTATEAFF.

V and J are TRBV10-3 and TRBJ1-2; D not resolved. Germline CDR1 ENHRY, CDR2 SYGVKD. The V end was cut by 0 bases, the J end by 2 bases, with 7 bases between. This CDR3 region has 14 residues. As DNA, the CDR3 is TGTGCCATCAGTGAGTCGCCCAGGAACTATGGCTACACCTTC. Translation gives CAISESPRNYGYTF.

The V gene is TRBV5-1, the J gene TRBJ1-4, with D perhaps TRBD1 (5 bases). V gave up 1 base and J gave up 7 bases, with 11 bases separating them. CDR1 is SGHRS, CDR2 YFSETQ, per germline. This CDR3 spans 14 amino acids. The CDR3 sequence is CASSLWQGSEKLFF. In DNA, the CDR3 is TGCGCCAGCAGCTTGTGGCAGGGCAGTGAAAAACTGTTTTTT.

The chain couples TRBV9 to TRBJ2-1, with D possibly matching TRBD2 (5 bases). There are 17 residues in the CDR3. V was shortened by 0 bases and J by 5 bases, with 18 bases between the two germline ends. Germline V gene sequence: CDR1 SGDLS, CDR2 YYNGEE. In DNA form, the CDR3 reads TGTGCCAGCAGCGTAGCTATGAGCGGTCCTCGGGACAATGAGCAGTTCTTC. This sequence encodes CASSVAMSGPRDNEQFF.

This chain connects TRBV5-1 to TRBJ1-1; TRBD1 aligns across 7 bases. CDR1 and CDR2 from the germline V gene are SGHRS and YFSETQ. The V and J ends lost 4 bases and 3 bases, in that order; junction bases with no gene match: 3. CDR3 length: 13 amino acids. DNA of the CDR3: TGCGCCAGCAGCCTTCAGGGGGACACTGAAGCTTTCTTT. Amino acids: CASSLQGDTEAFF.

This clone was counted a few times. This chain connects TRBV3-1 (or the pseudogene TRBV3-2) to TRBJ2-2; D might be TRBD2 (6 bases). Per germline, CDR1 LGHDT and CDR2 YNNKEL (reference sequence). The CDR3 is made up of 12 amino acids. Trimming took off 3 bases at V and 7 bases at J, with 6 bases between the two ends. The CDR3: CASSQGGGELFF. In nucleotides, the CDR3 is TGTGCCAGCAGCCAGGGGGGCGGGGAGCTGTTTTTT.

This rearrangement joins TRBV5-4 to TRBJ2-3; D might be TRBD1 (5 bases). From germline, CDR1 is SGHNT and CDR2 YYREEE (reference sequence). The CDR3 is made up of 14 amino acids. Trimming removed 2 bases at V and 6 bases at J, with 13 bases between. CDR3 amino acids: CASSFLVGRDTQYF. In DNA form, the CDR3 reads TGTGCCAGCAGCTTCCTAGTGGGGCGTGATACGCAGTATTTT.

J is TRBJ1-3 and V is TRBV19; 7 bases match TRBD1. In germline, CDR1 is LNHDA, CDR2 SQIVND (reference sequence). The CDR3 sequence is 18 residues long. The trim removed 3 bases at V and 1 base at J, leaving 12 bases unmatched. CDR3 nucleotides: TGTGCCAGTAGTATCGTTGGCAGGGGGGCCAGATCTGGAAACACCATATATTTT. Translation: CASSIVGRGARSGNTIYF.

The table lists this clone with a count of one. The genes are TRBV7-8 and TRBJ1-2; the match to TRBD1 covers 8 bases. Germline loops: CDR1 SGHVS, CDR2 FQNEAQ. V shed 5 bases and J 4 bases; nucleotides not matched to a gene: 12. CDR3 length: 16 residues. The CDR3: CASSPPQQGGGYGYTF. The DNA for the CDR3 is TGTGCCAGCAGCCCCCCGCAACAGGGGGGAGGCTATGGCTACACCTTC. The full variable domain, rest sourced from reference TRBV7-8 and TRBJ1-2, is GAGVSQSPRYKVAKRGQDVALRCDPISGHVSLFWYQQALGQGPEFLTYFQNEAQLDKSGLPSDRFFAERPEGSVSTLKIQRTQQEDSAVYLCASSPPQQGGGYGYTFGSGTRLTVV.

The V and J genes are TRBV7-3 and TRBJ2-5; 14 bases fit TRBD2. CDR3 length: 19 amino acids. From germline, CDR1 is SGHTA and CDR2 FQGTGA. Trimming took 0 bases from V and 4 from J; bases not matched to a gene: 10. As DNA, the CDR3 is TGTGCCAGCAGCTTAACGGGCGGGACTAGCGGGAGCCTGGCAGAGACCCAGTACTTC. Its protein product is CASSLTGGTSGSLAETQYF.

The rearrangement links TRBV5-6 to TRBJ2-1, with TRBD2 identical over 12 bases. This CDR3 region has 13 residues. V lost 3 bases, J lost 9 bases, and 1 base stayed unmatched. CDR1 is SGHDT and CDR2 is YYEEEE in the germline V gene. The CDR3 bases are TGTGCCAGCAGCTGGGGACTAGCGGGTGAGCAGTTCTTC. Translated, it gives CASSWGLAGEQFF. Combining the CDR3 with reference TRBV5-6 and TRBJ2-1 gives the whole variable domain DAGVTQSPTHLIKTRGQQVTLRCSPKSGHDTVSWYQQALGQGPQFIFQYYEEEERQRGNFPDRFSGHQFPNYSSELNVNALLLGDSALYLCASSWGLAGEQFFGPGTRLTVL.

Only one count was recorded for this clone. This chain connects TRBV6-2 or TRBV6-3 to TRBJ2-7; D uncertain. Germline V lookup: CDR1 MNHEY, CDR2 SVGEGT. This CDR3 contains 12 residues. The V end lost 2 bases, the J end lost 4 bases, and 6 bases lay between the germline ends. The CDR3 here is CASSYPRYEQYF. CDR3 DNA: TGTGCCAGCAGTTACCCCAGGTACGAGCAGTACTTC.

The gene calls are TRBV7-8 and TRBJ2-1, with D maybe TRBD2 (6 bases). Germline loops: CDR1 SGHVS, CDR2 FQNEAQ. Trimming pared 5 bases from V and 7 bases from J, leaving 18 bases between. The CDR3 is made up of 15 amino acids. This chain's CDR3 is CASSPTSLQINEQFF. The CDR3 DNA is TGTGCCAGCAGCCCAACTAGCCTTCAAATAAATGAGCAGTTCTTC.

On this clone itself: Distinct nucleotide sequences in the sample also encode this CDR3. The chain couples TRBV6-5 to TRBJ2-1; D is uncertain. This CDR3 comprises 11 residues. Germline CDR1 and CDR2: MNHEY and SVGAGI. Trimming left V 2 bases short and J 6 bases short, with 2 bases between. The DNA of the CDR3 is TGTGCCAGCAGTTACCTCAATGAGCAGTTCTTC. Protein: CASSYLNEQFF.

The chain employs TRBV6-2 or TRBV6-3 and TRBJ1-5, with TRBD1 matching 8 bases. The germline V gene encodes CDR1 MNHEY and CDR2 SVGEGT. The V and J ends lost 4 bases and 0 bases, in that order; junction bases with no gene match: 8. The CDR3 totals 17 residues. CDR3 sequence: CASSLGQARYSNQPQHF. The CDR3 coding sequence is TGTGCCAGCAGTTTGGGACAGGCCAGATATAGCAATCAGCCCCAGCATTTT.

The chain recombines TRBV9 with TRBJ1-2; D gene uncertain. The length of the CDR3 is 14 residues. Germline V gene data show CDR1 as SGDLS and CDR2 as YYNGEE. The V gene lost 4 bases and the J gene lost 5 bases, with 15 bases spanning the gap. CDR3: CASSPETGYYGYTF. The CDR3 coding sequence is TGTGCCAGCAGCCCTGAGACGGGTTATTATGGCTACACCTTC.

The chain uses TRBV11-3 and TRBJ2-3, with TRBD1 matching 8 bases. After removal of 2 bases from V and 4 bases from J, the junction contained 2 bases not matched to a gene. Germline-derived CDR1 and CDR2 are SGHNT and YENEEA. The CDR3 length is 14 residues. The CDR3 spells CASSLHRGSDTQYF. CDR3 nucleotide sequence: TGTGCCAGCAGCTTACACAGGGGGTCAGATACGCAGTATTTT.

The chain recombines TRBV5-6 with TRBJ1-4; 8 positions agree with TRBD1. V shed 3 bases, J shed 8 bases, and the junction held 9 bases outside the gene matches. This CDR3 has 15 residues. Germline-derived CDR1 and CDR2 are SGHDT and YYEEEE. The CDR3 here is CASSSGQGLREKLFF. CDR3 nucleotides: TGTGCCAGCAGCTCAGGACAGGGCTTGAGGGAAAAACTGTTTTTT.

The chain combines TRBV27 with TRBJ1-5; 10 nucleotides align to TRBD1. Germline loops: CDR1 MNHEY, CDR2 SMNVEV (reference sequence). V shed 6 bases and J 6 bases; nucleotides not matched to a gene: 11. The CDR3 runs to 16 residues. The CDR3 here is CASRDLGQGYTQPQHF. CDR3 nucleotides: TGTGCCAGCAGGGACTTGGGACAGGGGTACACTCAGCCCCAGCATTTT.

V usage is TRBV19 and J usage is TRBJ2-7, with 9 bases fitting TRBD1. Germline V CDR1 and CDR2: LNHDA, SQIVND (reference sequence). Losses at the gene ends were 5 bases for V and 2 bases for J; bases not matched to a gene: 4. This CDR3 is built from 14 residues. The CDR3 nucleotides are TGTGCCAGTAGTGCCGGGACAGGGCCCTACGAGCAGTACTTC. Translated: CASSAGTGPYEQYF.

The chain joins TRBV9 to TRBJ2-6; D unclear. CDR1 and CDR2 (germline): SGDLS, YYNGEE. Trimming pared 0 bases from V and 0 bases from J, leaving 7 bases between. This CDR3 has 16 residues. CDR3 protein: CASSVEPSSGANVLTF. The CDR3 DNA reads as TGTGCCAGCAGCGTAGAGCCCTCCTCTGGGGCCAACGTCCTGACTTTC.

CDR3 in amino acids: CASSITSEAFF. CDR3 nucleotides: TGTGCCAGCAGCATCACATCTGAAGCTTTCTTT. J is TRBJ1-1 and V is TRBV7-9; D is unclear. The ends were cut back, 5 bases at V and 6 bases at J, with 7 bases in the middle. The CDR3 runs to 11 residues. The germline V gene has CDR1 SEHNR and CDR2 FQNEAQ (reference sequence). Supplemented by reference TRBV7-9 and TRBJ1-1, the full variable domain reads DTGVSQNPRHKITKRGQNVTFRCDPISEHNRLYWYRQTLGQGPEFLTYFQNEAQLEKSRLLSDRFSAERPKGSFSTLEIQRTEQGDSAMYLCASSITSEAFFGQGTRLTVV.

The J gene is TRBJ2-7, the V gene TRBV23-1; 7 nucleotides align to TRBD2. TRBV23-1 carries the ORF label, with uncertain function. V was clipped by 9 bases and J by 4 bases; unmatched bases: 18. The CDR3 sequence is 16 residues long. This CDR3 reads CASPSGDKGGSYEQYF. The DNA for the CDR3 is TGCGCCAGTCCCTCCGGGGATAAGGGCGGGAGTTACGAGCAGTACTTC.

This sequence joins TRBV7-2 and TRBJ2-3, with D possibly matching TRBD2 (5 bases). Germline CDR1 is SGHTA and CDR2 is FQGNSA. The CDR3 totals 14 residues. With 5 bases removed from V and 6 bases from J, the gap between germline ends came to 15 bases. The CDR3 nucleotides are TGTGCCAGCAGCCCACTAGGGAGAGGGGATACGCAGTATTTT. It specifies CASSPLGRGDTQYF.

The chain has TRBV5-6 and TRBJ1-1, with TRBD1 identical over 9 bases. The V and J ends lost 4 bases and 3 bases, in that order; junction bases with no gene match: 4. The CDR3 contains 14 residues. CDR1 and CDR2 from the germline V gene are SGHDT and YYEEEE. The CDR3 coding sequence is TGTGCCAGCAGCCAAGACAGGGGGTACACTGAAGCTTTCTTT. Translating gives CASSQDRGYTEAFF.